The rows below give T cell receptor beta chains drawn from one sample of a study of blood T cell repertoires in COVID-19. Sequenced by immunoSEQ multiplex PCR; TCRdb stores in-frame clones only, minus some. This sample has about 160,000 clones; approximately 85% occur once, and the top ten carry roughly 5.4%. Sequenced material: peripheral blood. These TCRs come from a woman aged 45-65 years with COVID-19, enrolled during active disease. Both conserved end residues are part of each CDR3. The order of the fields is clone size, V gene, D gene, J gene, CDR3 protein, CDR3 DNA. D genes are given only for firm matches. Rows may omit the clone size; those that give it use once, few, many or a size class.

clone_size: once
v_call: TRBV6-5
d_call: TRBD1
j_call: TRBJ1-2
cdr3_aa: CASSYQDRGYGYTF
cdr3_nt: TGTGCCAGCAGTTATCAGGACAGGGGCTATGGCTACACCTTC

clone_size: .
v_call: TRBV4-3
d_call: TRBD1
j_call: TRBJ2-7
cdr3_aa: CASSQGTGLSYEQYF
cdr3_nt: TGCGCCAGCAGCCAAGGGACAGGCCTCTCCTACGAGCAGTACTTC

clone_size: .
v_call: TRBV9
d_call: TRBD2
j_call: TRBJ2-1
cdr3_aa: CASSVESGGLFEQFF
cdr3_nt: TGTGCCAGCAGCGTAGAGTCGGGGGGGCTTTTTGAGCAGTTCTTC

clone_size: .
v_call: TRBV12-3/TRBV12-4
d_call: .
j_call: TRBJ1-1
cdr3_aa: CASNRGSGEAFF
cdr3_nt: TGTGCCTCGAACCGGGGGTCGGGTGAAGCTTTCTTT

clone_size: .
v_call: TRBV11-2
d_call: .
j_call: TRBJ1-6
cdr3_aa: CASSLRPPVGNSPLHF
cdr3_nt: TGTGCCAGCAGCTTACGACCTCCGGTGGGCAATTCACCCCTCCACTTT

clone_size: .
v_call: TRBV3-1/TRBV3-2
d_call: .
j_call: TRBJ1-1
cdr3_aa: CASSPQGNAEAFF
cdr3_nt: TGTGCCAGCAGCCCGCAGGGGAACGCTGAAGCTTTCTTT

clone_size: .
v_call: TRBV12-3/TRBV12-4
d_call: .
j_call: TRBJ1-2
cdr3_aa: CASLGLDGYTF
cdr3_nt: TGTGCCAGCCTAGGACTTGATGGCTACACCTTC

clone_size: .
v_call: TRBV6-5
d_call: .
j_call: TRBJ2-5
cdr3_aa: CASSYSTGWRQETQYF
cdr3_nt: TGTGCCAGCAGTTACTCGACGGGGTGGCGCCAAGAGACCCAGTACTTC

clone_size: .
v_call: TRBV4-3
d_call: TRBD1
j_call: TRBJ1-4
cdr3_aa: CASSQDLRTDTGDNEKLFF
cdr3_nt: TGCGCCAGCAGCCAAGATCTCCGGACCGACACAGGGGATAATGAAAAACTGTTTTTT

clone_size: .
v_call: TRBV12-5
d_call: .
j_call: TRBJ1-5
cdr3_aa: CASGDTGLRNQPQHF
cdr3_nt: TGTGCTAGTGGTGATACAGGGTTGCGCAATCAGCCCCAGCATTTT

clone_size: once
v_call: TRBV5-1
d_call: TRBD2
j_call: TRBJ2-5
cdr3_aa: CASSQTSGAETQYF
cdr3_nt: TGCGCCAGCAGCCAGACTAGCGGGGCGGAGACCCAGTACTTC

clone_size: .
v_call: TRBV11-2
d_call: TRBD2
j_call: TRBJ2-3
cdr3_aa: CASSPQAGGGDTQYF
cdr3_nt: TGTGCCAGCAGCCCCCAAGCGGGGGGTGGTGATACGCAGTATTTT

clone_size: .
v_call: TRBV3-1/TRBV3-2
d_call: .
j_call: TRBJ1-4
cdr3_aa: CASSSVGGDEKLFF
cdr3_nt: TGTGCCAGCAGCTCGGTGGGGGGTGATGAAAAACTGTTTTTT

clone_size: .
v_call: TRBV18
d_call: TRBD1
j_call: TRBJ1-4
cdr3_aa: CASSNDRADEKLFF
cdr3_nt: TGTGCCAGCTCAAACGACAGGGCTGACGAAAAACTGTTTTTT

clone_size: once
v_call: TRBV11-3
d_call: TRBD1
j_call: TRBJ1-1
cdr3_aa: CASSGGTGLNTEAFF
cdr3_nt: TGTGCCAGCAGCGGGGGGACAGGGTTGAACACTGAAGCTTTCTTT

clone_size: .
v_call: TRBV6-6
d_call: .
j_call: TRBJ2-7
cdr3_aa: CASSYLDSTLYEQYF
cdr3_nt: TGTGCCAGCAGTTACTTAGACAGCACCCTCTACGAGCAGTACTTC

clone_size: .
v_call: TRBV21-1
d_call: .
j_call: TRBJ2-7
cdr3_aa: CASSEDRVTYEQYF
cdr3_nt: TGTGCCAGCAGCGAGGACAGGGTGACCTACGAGCAGTACTTC

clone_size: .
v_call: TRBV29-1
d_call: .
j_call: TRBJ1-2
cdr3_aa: CSVEGGWNGYTF
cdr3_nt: TGCAGCGTTGAGGGGGGATGGAATGGCTACACCTTC

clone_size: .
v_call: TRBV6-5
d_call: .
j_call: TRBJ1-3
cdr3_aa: CASSYGSGNTIYF
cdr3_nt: TGTGCCAGCAGTTACGGTAGTGGAAACACCATATATTTT

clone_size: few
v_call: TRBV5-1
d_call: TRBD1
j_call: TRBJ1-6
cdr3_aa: CASSLGTGPNSPLHF
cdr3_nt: TGCGCCAGCAGCTTGGGGACAGGCCCTAATTCACCCCTCCACTTT

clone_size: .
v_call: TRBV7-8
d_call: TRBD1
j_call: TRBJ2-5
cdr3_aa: CASSFPGQKQETQYF
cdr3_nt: TGTGCCAGCAGCTTTCCGGGACAGAAACAAGAGACCCAGTACTTC

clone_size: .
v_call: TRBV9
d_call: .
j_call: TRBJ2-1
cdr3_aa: CASSLYYNEQFF
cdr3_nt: TGTGCCAGCAGCCTTTACTACAATGAGCAGTTCTTC

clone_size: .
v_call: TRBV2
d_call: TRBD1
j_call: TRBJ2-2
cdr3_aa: CASRDRVGTGELFF
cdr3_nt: TGTGCCAGCAGGGACAGGGTGGGCACCGGGGAGCTGTTTTTT

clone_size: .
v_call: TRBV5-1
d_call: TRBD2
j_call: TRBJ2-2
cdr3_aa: CASSLDLGRAGELFF
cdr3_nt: TGCGCCAGCAGCTTGGACCTAGGGAGGGCCGGGGAGCTGTTTTTT

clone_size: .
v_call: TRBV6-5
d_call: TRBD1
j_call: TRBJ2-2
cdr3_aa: CASSYQTGGAGELFF
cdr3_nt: TGTGCCAGCAGTTACCAAACAGGGGGCGCCGGGGAGCTGTTTTTT

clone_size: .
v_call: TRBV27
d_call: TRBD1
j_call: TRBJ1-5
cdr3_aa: CASRRDRGVEQPQHF
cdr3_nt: TGTGCCAGCAGACGTGACAGGGGAGTAGAACAGCCCCAGCATTTT

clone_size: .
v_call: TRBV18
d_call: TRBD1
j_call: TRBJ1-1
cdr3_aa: CASSATGYTEAFF
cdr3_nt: TGTGCCAGCTCGGCGACAGGGTACACTGAAGCTTTCTTT

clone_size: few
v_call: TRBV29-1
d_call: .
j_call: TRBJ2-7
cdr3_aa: CSVVSLGWESYEQYF
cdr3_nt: TGCAGCGTTGTCTCCTTAGGGTGGGAGTCCTACGAGCAGTACTTC

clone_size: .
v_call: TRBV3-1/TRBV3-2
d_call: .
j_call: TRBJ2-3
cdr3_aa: CASRSGGTDTQYF
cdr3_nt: TGTGCCAGCCGCTCAGGGGGCACAGATACGCAGTATTTT

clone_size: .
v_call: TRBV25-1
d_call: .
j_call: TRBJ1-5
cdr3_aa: CASSLRDQPQHF
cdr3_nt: TGTGCCAGCAGCCTTCGGGATCAGCCCCAGCATTTT

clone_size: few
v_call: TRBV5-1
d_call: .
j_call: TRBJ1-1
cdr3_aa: CASSNGQPNTEAFF
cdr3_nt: TGCGCCAGCAGCAACGGACAGCCCAACACTGAAGCTTTCTTT

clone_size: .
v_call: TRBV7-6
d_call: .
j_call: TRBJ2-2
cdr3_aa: CASSLEERVAGELFF
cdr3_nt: TGTGCCAGCAGCTTAGAAGAGCGAGTGGCCGGGGAGCTGTTTTTT

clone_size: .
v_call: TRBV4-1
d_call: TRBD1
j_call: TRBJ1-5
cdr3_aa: CASSQAGTGYYQPQHF
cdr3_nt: TGCGCCAGCAGCCAGGCCGGGACAGGGTACTATCAGCCCCAGCATTTT

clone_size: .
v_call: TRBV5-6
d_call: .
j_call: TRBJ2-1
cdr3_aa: CASSLDGGSYNEQFF
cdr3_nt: TGTGCCAGCAGCTTGGACGGCGGATCCTACAATGAGCAGTTCTTC

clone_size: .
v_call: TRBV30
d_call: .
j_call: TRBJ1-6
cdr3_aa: CAHTRVYNSPLHF
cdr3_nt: TGTGCCCACACCAGGGTCTATAATTCACCCCTCCACTTT

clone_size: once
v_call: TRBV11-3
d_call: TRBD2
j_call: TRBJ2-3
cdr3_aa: CASSLGLAGGLFTDTQYF
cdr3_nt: TGTGCCAGCAGCTTAGGACTAGCGGGGGGGTTATTCACAGATACGCAGTATTTT

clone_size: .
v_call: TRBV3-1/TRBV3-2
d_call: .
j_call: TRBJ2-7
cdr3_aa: CASSQGSGGSYEQYF
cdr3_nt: TGTGCCAGCAGCCAAGGTTCAGGGGGGTCCTACGAGCAGTACTTC

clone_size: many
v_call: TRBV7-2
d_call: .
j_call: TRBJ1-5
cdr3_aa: CASSFSGYENQPQHF
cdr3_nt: TGTGCCAGCAGCTTTTCGGGATACGAGAATCAGCCCCAGCATTTT

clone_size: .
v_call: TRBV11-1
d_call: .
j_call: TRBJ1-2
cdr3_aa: CASSHGGEIGYTF
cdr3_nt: TGTGCCAGCAGCCACGGGGGAGAAATAGGCTACACCTTC

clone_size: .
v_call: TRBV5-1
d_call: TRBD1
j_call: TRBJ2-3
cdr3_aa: CASSLWGQGAPSTDTQYF
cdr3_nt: TGCGCCAGCAGCTTGTGGGGACAGGGAGCCCCCAGCACAGATACGCAGTATTTT

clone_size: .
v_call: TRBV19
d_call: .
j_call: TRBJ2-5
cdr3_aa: CASSSPLGGGLAQYF
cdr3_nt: TGTGCCAGTAGCTCTCCCCTGGGGGGAGGCTTGGCCCAGTACTTC

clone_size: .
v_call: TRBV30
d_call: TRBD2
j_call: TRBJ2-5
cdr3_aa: CAWSGAGGRETQYF
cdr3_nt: TGTGCCTGGAGTGGAGCGGGGGGCCGGGAGACCCAGTACTTC

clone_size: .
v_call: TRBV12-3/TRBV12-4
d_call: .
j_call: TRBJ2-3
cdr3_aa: CASRTGSTDTQYF
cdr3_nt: TGTGCCAGCAGGACCGGGAGCACAGATACGCAGTATTTT

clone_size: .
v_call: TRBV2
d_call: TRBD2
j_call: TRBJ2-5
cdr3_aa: CASSDGTRSVGTQYF
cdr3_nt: TGTGCCAGCAGTGATGGGACTAGATCCGTCGGGACCCAGTACTTC

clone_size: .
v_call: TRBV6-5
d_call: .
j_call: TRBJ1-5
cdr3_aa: CASRLTDSNQPQHF
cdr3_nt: TGTGCCAGCCGACTGACAGATAGCAATCAGCCCCAGCATTTT

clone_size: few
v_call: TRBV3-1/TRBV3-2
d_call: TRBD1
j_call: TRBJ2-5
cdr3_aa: CASSQDGSRTGTETQYF
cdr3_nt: TGTGCCAGCAGCCAAGATGGTAGTAGGACAGGGACAGAGACCCAGTACTTC

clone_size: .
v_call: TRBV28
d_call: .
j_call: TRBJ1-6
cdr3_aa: CASTPRLGRLHF
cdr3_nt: TGTGCCAGCACCCCCCGGCTAGGTCGCCTCCACTTT

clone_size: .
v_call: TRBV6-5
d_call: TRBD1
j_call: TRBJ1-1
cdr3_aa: CASRSGQGAEAFF
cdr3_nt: TGTGCCAGCAGATCTGGACAGGGCGCTGAAGCTTTCTTT

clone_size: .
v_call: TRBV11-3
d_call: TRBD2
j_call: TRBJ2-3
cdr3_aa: CASSLGRGPGGGAGTDTQYF
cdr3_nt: TGTGCCAGCAGCTTAGGGAGGGGGCCGGGCGGGGGGGCCGGGACAGATACGCAGTATTTT

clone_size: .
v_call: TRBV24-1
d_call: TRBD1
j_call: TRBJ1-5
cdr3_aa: CATSDFRGRDQPQHF
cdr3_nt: TGTGCCACCAGTGATTTCAGGGGGCGCGATCAGCCCCAGCATTTT